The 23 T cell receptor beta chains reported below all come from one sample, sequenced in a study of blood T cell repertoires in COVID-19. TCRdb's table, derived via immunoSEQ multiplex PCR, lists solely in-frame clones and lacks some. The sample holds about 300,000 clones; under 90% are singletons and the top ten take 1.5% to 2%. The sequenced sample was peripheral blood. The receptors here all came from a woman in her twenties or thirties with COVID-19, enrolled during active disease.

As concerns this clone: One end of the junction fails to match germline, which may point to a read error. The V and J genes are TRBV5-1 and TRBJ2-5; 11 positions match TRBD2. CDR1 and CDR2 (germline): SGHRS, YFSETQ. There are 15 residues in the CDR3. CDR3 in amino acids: CASSLVTSGGASSDF. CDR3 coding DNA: TGCGCCAGCAGCTTGGTTACTAGCGGGGGCGCTTCGTCGGACTTC.

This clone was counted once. The CDR3 sequence: CASSGGTGVSPLHF. CDR3 in DNA: TGTGCCAGCAGTGGGGGGACAGGGGTTTCACCCCTCCACTTT. The chain employs TRBV2 and TRBJ1-6; 10 bases agree with TRBD1. Losses at the gene ends were 4 bases for V and 9 bases for J; bases not matched to a gene: 3. CDR1 SNHLY and CDR2 FYNNEI come from the germline V gene. The CDR3 covers 14 residues.

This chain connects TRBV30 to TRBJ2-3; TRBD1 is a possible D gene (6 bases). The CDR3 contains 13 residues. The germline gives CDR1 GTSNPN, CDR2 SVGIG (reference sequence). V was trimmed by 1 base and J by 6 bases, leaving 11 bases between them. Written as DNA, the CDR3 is TGTGCCTGGAGTGACAGGGCCCCGGATACGCAGTATTTT. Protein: CAWSDRAPDTQYF. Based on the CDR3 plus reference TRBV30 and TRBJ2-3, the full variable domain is SQTIHQWPATLVQPVGSPLSLECTVEGTSNPNLYWYRQAAGRGLQLLFYSVGIGQISSEVPQNLSASRPQDRQFILSSKKLLLSDSGFYLCAWSDRAPDTQYFGPGTRLTVL.

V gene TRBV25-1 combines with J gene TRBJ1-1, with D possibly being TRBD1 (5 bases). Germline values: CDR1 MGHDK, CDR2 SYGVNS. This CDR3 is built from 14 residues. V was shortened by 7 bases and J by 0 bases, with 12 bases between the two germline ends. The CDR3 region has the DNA TGTGCCAGCACCAGAGCGGGGGTGAACACTGAAGCTTTCTTT. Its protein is CASTRAGVNTEAFF. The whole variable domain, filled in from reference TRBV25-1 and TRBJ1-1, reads EADIYQTPRYLVIGTGKKITLECSQTMGHDKMYWYQQDPGMELHLIHYSYGVNSTEKGDLSSESTVSRIRTEHFPLTLESARPSHTSQYLCASTRAGVNTEAFFGQGTRLTVV.

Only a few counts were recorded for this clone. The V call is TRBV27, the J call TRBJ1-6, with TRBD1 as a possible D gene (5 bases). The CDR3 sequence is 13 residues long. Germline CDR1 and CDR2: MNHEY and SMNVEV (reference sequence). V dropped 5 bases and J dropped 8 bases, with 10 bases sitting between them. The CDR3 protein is CASSHRDYSPLHF. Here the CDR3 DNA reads TGTGCCAGCAGTCACCGGGACTATTCACCCCTCCACTTT.

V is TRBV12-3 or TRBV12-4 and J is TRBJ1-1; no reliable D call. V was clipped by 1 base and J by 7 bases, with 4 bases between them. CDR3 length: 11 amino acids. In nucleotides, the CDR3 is TGTGCCAGCAGTTTAGACATTGAAGCTTTCTTT. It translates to CASSLDIEAFF.

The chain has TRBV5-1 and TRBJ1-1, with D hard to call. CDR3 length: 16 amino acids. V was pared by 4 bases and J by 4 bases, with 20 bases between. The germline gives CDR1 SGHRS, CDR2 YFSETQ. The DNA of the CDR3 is TGCGCCAGCAGCCTATTGGGAGGAACACTGAGCACTGAAGCTTTCTTT. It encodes CASSLLGGTLSTEAFF.

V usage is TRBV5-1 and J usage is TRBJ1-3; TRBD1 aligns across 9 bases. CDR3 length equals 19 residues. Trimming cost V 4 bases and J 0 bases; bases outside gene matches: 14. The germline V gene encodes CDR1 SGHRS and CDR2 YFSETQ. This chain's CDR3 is CASSPGQGQSWVSGNTIYF. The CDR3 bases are TGCGCCAGCAGCCCCGGACAGGGGCAAAGTTGGGTCTCTGGAAACACCATATATTTT.

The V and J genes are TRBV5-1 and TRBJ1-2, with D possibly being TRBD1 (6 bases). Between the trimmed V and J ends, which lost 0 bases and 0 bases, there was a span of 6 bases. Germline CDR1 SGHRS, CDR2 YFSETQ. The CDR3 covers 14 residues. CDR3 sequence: CASSLGTANYGYTF. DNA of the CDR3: TGCGCCAGCAGCTTGGGGACAGCTAACTATGGCTACACCTTC.

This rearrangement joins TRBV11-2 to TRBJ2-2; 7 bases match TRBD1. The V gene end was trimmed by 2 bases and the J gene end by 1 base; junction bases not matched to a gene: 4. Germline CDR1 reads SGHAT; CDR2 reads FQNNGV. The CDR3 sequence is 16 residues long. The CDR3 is CASSLSGTVNTGELFF. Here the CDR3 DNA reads TGTGCCAGCAGCTTATCCGGGACAGTGAACACCGGGGAGCTGTTTTTT.

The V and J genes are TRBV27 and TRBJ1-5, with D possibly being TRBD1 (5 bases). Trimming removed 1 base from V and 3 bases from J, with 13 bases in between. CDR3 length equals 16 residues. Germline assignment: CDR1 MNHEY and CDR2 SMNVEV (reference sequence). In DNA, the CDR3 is TGTGCCAGCAGTTTATGGGGCACCACCTTCAATCAGCCCCAGCATTTT. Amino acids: CASSLWGTTFNQPQHF.

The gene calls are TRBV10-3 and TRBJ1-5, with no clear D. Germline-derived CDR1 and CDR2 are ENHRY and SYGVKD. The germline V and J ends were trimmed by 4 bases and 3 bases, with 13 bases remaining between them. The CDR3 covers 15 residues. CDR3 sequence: CAISASDWHNQPQHF. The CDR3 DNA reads TGTGCCATCAGTGCCTCTGACTGGCACAATCAGCCCCAGCATTTT.

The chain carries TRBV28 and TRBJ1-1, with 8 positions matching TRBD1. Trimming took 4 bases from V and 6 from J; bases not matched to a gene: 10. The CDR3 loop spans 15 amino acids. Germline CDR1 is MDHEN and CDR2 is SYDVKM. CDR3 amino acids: CASSSYPTGAAEAFF. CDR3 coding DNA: TGTGCCAGCAGTTCTTACCCGACAGGGGCGGCTGAAGCTTTCTTT.

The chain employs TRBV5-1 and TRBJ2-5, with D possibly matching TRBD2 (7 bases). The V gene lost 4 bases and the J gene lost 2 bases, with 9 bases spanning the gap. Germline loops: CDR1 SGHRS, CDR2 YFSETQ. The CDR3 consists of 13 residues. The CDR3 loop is CASSRGGQETQYF. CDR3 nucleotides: TGCGCCAGCAGCAGGGGGGGACAAGAGACCCAGTACTTC.

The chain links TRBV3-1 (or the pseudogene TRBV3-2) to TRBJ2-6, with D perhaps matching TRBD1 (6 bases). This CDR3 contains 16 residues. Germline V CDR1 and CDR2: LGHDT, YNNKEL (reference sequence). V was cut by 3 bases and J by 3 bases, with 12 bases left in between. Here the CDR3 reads CASSHPGQIGANVLTF. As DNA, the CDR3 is TGTGCCAGCAGCCACCCCGGACAGATTGGGGCCAACGTCCTGACTTTC.

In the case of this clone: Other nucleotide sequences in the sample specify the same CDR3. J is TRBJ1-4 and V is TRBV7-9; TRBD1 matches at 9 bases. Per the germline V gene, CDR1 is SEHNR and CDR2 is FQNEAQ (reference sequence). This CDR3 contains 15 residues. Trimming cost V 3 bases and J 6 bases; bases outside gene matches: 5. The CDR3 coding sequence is TGTGCCAGCAGCTTGGGACAGGGCCTCGATGAAAAACTGTTTTTT. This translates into CASSLGQGLDEKLFF.

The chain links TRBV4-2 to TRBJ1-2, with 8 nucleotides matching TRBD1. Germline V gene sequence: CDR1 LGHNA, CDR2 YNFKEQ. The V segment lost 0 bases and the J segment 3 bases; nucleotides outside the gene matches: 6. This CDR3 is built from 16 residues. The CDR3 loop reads CASSQETGALDYGYTF. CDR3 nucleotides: TGTGCCAGCAGCCAAGAGACAGGGGCCCTGGACTATGGCTACACCTTC.

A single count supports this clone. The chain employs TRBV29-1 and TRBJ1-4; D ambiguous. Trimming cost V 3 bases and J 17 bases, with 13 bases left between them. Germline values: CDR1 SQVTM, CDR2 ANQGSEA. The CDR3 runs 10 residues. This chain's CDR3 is CSVEEGRSFF. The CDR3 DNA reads TGCAGCGTTGAGGAGGGCAGATCTTTTTTT. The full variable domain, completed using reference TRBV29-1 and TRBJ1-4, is SAVISQKPSRDICQRGTSLTIQCQVDSQVTMMFWYRQQPGQSLTLIATANQGSEATYESGFVIDKFPISRPNLTFSTLTVSNMSPEDSSIYLCSVEEGRSFFGSGTQLSVL.

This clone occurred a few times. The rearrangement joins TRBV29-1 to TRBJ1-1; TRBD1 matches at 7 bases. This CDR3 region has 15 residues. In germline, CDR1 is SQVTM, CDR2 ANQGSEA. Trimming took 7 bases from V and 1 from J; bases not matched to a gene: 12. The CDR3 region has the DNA TGCAGCGCTTCGACAGGGTGGGTCGAGAACACTGAAGCTTTCTTT. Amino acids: CSASTGWVENTEAFF.

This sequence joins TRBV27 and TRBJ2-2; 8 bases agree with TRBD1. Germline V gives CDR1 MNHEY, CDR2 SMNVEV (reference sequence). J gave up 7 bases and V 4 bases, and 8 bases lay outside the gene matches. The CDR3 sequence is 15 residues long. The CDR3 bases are TGTGCCAGCAGTTACCAGGGGGCAAGGGGCGGGGAGCTGTTTTTT. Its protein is CASSYQGARGGELFF.

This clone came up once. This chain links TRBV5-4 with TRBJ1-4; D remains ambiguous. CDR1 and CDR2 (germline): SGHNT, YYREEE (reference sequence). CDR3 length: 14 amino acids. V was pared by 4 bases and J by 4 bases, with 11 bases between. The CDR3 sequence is CASSTQGLNEKLFF. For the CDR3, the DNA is TGTGCCAGCAGCACGCAAGGACTTAATGAAAAACTGTTTTTT.

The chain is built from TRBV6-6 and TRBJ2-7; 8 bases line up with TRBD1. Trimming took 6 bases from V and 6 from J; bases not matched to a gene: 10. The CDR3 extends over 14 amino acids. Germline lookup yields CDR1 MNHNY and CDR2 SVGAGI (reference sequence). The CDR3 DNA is TGTGCCAGCAGGTCATTCCAGGGGGCGGTCGAGCAGTACTTC. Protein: CASRSFQGAVEQYF.

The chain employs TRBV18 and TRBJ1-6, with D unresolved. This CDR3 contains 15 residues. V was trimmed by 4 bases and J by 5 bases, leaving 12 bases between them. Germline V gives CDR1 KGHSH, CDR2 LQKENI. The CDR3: CASSRGLDNNSPLHF. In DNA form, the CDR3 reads TGTGCCAGCTCACGAGGGCTCGATAATAATTCACCCCTCCACTTT.